This T cell receptor beta chain emerged from a study of neurological immune-mediated disorders. General study results and limits: Expanded clones shared no identical CDR3 amino acid sequences across subjects, which suggested private TCR-beta repertoires in all groups. HTLV-1-associated myelopathy displayed the greatest TCR clonal expansion, and multiple sclerosis exhibited the smallest, lower than that of healthy controls.

Noted time point: longitudinal time-point 2. Serving as healthy controls were blood bank volunteers based in Maryland, USA. The unsorted libraries were produced from 2 million PBMCs held at -80 C. In germline, CDR1 is SGDLS, CDR2 YYNGEE. CDR3 length equals 13 residues. V gave up 2 bases and J gave up 4 bases, with 7 bases separating them. TCRdb redid the calling of the 5' RACE reads with MiXCR, one entry per CDR3 protein. Counted here are over 30,000 distinct CDR3 sequences, about an eighth occurring once; the ten biggest clones make up roughly 2.2%. This clonotype was found many times. Its antigen remains unknown.

This clonotype was obtained from a woman aged 40 to 50 in good health. This rearrangement joins TRBV9 to TRBJ2-1; no clear D gene. The sequenced material came from PBMCs. The CDR3: CASSVTDYNEQFF. In DNA, the CDR3 is TGTGCCAGCAGCGTTACCGATTACAATGAGCAGTTCTTC.